Reported below is one T cell receptor beta chain. Its target is unknown. The sample comes from a study of T cell responses to AZD1222 COVID-19 vaccine. Overall study results and limits: Baseline seropositivity characterized only six AZD1222 recipients.

Using immunoSEQ multiplex PCR, the repertoire was profiled, and TCRdb retains in-frame clones only, with some absent. The sample records some 170,000 clones, over 85% being singletons. This receptor was taken from an adult who received the MenACWY meningococcal vaccine as a control. The source material was peripheral blood, sampled 28 days after the second dose of the MenACWY control vaccine.

CDR3 region: CANRDSFSYEQYF. Here the CDR3 DNA reads TGTGCCAACCGGGACAGCTTTTCCTACGAGCAGTACTTC. The chain carries TRBV10-3 and TRBJ2-7, with 7 bases aligning to TRBD1. J gave up 1 base and V 10 bases, and 7 bases lay outside the gene matches. Germline-derived CDR1 and CDR2 are ENHRY and SYGVKD. The CDR3 runs to 13 residues.